The 20 T cell receptor beta chains below come from one sample, sequenced in a study of CD8 T cells in ankylosing spondylitis. No antigens are known for them. Study-wide points: Blood of patients with ankylosing spondylitis appeared to be characterized by a TCR beta motif of fewer than 10 highly homologous variants.

TCRdb used MiXCR to reprocess the 5' RACE reads, holding one entry per CDR3 protein. This sample has over 200,000 distinct CDR3 sequences; about 16% occur once, and the top ten carry 42%. The sample was blood, either unsorted or a sorted T cell fraction (not recorded which). These TCRs come from a male donor with ankylosing spondylitis.

This clonotype was picked up many times. CDR3 in DNA: TGTGCCAGCAGTTTGGATGGGACGGGCAATGAGCAGTTCTTC. Protein sequence: CASSLDGTGNEQFF. The chain employs TRBV27 and TRBJ2-1, with D perhaps given as TRBD1 or TRBD2 (5 bases each). The V end lost 3 bases, the J end lost 6 bases, and 12 bases lay between the germline ends. The CDR3 runs 14 residues. Looked up from germline, CDR1 is MNHEY and CDR2 is SMNVEV (reference sequence).

This clonotype has a handful of counts. V usage is TRBV11-2 and J usage is TRBJ2-2; 12 positions match TRBD1. The V and J ends lost 5 bases and 7 bases, in that order; junction bases with no gene match: 8. The CDR3 is made up of 16 amino acids. Germline loops: CDR1 SGHAT, CDR2 FQNNGV. The CDR3, as DNA: TGTGCCAGCAGCCCATGGGACAGGGGGCTTGTCGGGGAGCTGTTTTTT. Protein sequence: CASSPWDRGLVGELFF.

CDR3 DNA sequence: TGCAGTGCTATAAGGCTAGCGGAACGACTGGGGGAGCTGTTTTTT. Its protein is CSAIRLAERLGELFF. V usage is TRBV20-1 and J usage is TRBJ2-2; 7 bases are shared with TRBD2. The CDR3 is 15 amino acids. The germline V gene has CDR1 DFQATT and CDR2 SNEGSKA (reference sequence). J gave up 8 bases and V 4 bases, and 13 bases lay outside the gene matches.

CDR3 sequence reads: CASSQRGSSEVETQYF. The CDR3 DNA reads as TGTGCCAGCAGCCAGAGGGGGTCTAGCGAGGTGGAGACCCAGTACTTC. The V and J genes are TRBV3-1 and TRBJ2-5; D may be TRBD1 or TRBD2 (6 bases each). With 3 bases removed from V and 5 bases from J, the gap between germline ends came to 19 bases. The CDR3 length is 16 residues. Germline V CDR1 and CDR2: LGHDT, YNNKEL (reference sequence).

The chain combines TRBV20-1 with TRBJ2-3; 10 bases align to TRBD2. J lost 0 bases, V lost 5 bases, and 8 bases had no gene match. The CDR3 spans 16 residues. Germline assignment: CDR1 DFQATT and CDR2 SNEGSKA (reference sequence). The CDR3 protein is CSADDSGRPSTDTQYF. The CDR3 nucleotides read TGCAGTGCTGACGATAGCGGGAGGCCGAGCACAGATACGCAGTATTTT.

As DNA, the CDR3 is TGTGCCACCATGACGACAGACCTCTCCTACAATGAGCAGTTCTTC. It is translated as CATMTTDLSYNEQFF. J is TRBJ2-1 and V is TRBV15; D perhaps matches TRBD1 (5 bases). Per germline, CDR1 LNHNV and CDR2 YYDKDF (reference sequence). Trimming took 7 bases from V and 0 from J, leaving 13 bases between them. The CDR3 is 15 residues long.

V is TRBV9 and J is TRBJ2-1; 8 bases are a match to TRBD2. CDR1 and CDR2 (germline): SGDLS, YYNGEE. The V and J ends lost 3 bases and 5 bases, in that order; junction bases with no gene match: 7. The CDR3 sequence is 15 residues long. The CDR3 coding sequence is TGTGCCAGCAGCGCCGCCGGGACTAGGAACAATGAGCAGTTCTTC. It yields the protein CASSAAGTRNNEQFF.

The genes are TRBV20-1 and TRBJ2-1; 9 bases align to TRBD2. CDR3 size: 17 residues. The germline V gene has CDR1 DFQATT and CDR2 SNEGSKA (reference sequence). The J segment lost 0 bases and the V segment lost 6 bases, leaving 12 bases of the junction unmatched. The CDR3 sequence: CSAPQGASGISYNEQFF. The CDR3 DNA reads TGCAGTGCCCCCCAGGGTGCTAGCGGGATCTCCTACAATGAGCAGTTCTTC.

The chain is built from TRBV5-5 and TRBJ2-5, with D perhaps assigned TRBD1 or TRBD2 (6 bases each). Deletions cut 2 bases from V and 4 bases from J, with 18 bases between. This CDR3 is 16 amino acids long. The germline V gene encodes CDR1 SGHKS and CDR2 YYEKEE (reference sequence). The CDR3 is CASSFGDSRGPETQYF. In DNA form, the CDR3 reads TGTGCCAGCAGCTTTGGGGACTCCAGGGGCCCAGAGACCCAGTACTTC.

This clonotype was seen a handful of times. The chain employs TRBV6-5 and TRBJ2-3; TRBD2 is a possible D gene (6 bases). V shed 0 bases and J shed 5 bases, with 12 bases lying between them. CDR1 is MNHEY and CDR2 is SVGAGI in the germline V gene. The CDR3 contains 15 residues. The CDR3 spells CASSYSAVGGDTQYF. The CDR3 DNA sequence: TGTGCCAGCAGTTACTCCGCAGTGGGGGGAGATACGCAGTATTTT.

This clonotype has at least ten counts. The CDR3 sequence is CAIGDSIGNQPQHF. For the CDR3, the DNA is TGTGCCATCGGGGACAGCATTGGCAATCAGCCCCAGCATTTT. This sequence joins TRBV10-3 and TRBJ1-5; 7 positions match TRBD1. In germline, CDR1 is ENHRY, CDR2 SYGVKD. The length of the CDR3 is 14 residues. The J segment lost 2 bases and the V segment lost 8 bases, leaving 6 bases of the junction unmatched.

This clonotype has more than one count but fewer than ten. The chain couples TRBV5-1 to TRBJ2-7, with 8 bases fitting TRBD1. The germline CDR1 and CDR2 sequences are SGHRS and YFSETQ. The junction had 6 bases not matched to a gene; V was cut back by 0 bases and J by 4 bases. There are 15 residues in the CDR3. The CDR3 protein is CASSLEAGGFYEQYF. DNA for the CDR3: TGCGCCAGCAGCTTGGAGGCAGGGGGCTTTTACGAGCAGTACTTC.

The chain uses TRBV11-1 and TRBJ1-1, with D possibly being TRBD1 (6 bases). Germline CDR1 and CDR2: SGHAT and FQDESV (reference sequence). The CDR3 is 16 amino acids. The V end lost 5 bases, the J end lost 4 bases, and 20 bases lay between the germline ends. CDR3 in amino acids: CASSPGLGGPGTEAFF. CDR3 nucleotides: TGTGCCAGCAGCCCTGGGCTCGGGGGGCCGGGCACTGAAGCTTTCTTT.

J is TRBJ2-7 and V is TRBV18; tentatively, D is TRBD1 or TRBD2 (5 bases each). CDR1 is KGHSH and CDR2 is LQKENI in the germline V gene. The CDR3 sequence is 13 residues long. The V and J ends lost 4 bases and 2 bases respectively, with 9 bases between them. Here the CDR3 DNA reads TGTGCCAGCTCACAAGGGACCGCCTACGAGCAGTACTTC. This codes for CASSQGTAYEQYF.

The chain combines TRBV7-9 with TRBJ2-3, with D unresolved. The germline CDR1 and CDR2 sequences are SEHNR and FQNEAQ (reference sequence). The V and J ends lost 4 bases and 2 bases respectively, with 16 bases between them. The CDR3 runs 16 residues. CDR3 bases: TGTGCCAGCAGCTCCACCGACGTTGGCCACACAGATACGCAGTATTTT. Translation gives CASSSTDVGHTDTQYF.

This clonotype has a count of ten or more. The V call is TRBV29-1, the J call TRBJ2-1; TRBD2 aligns across 12 bases. Germline V lookup: CDR1 SQVTM, CDR2 ANQGSEA. The CDR3 consists of 14 residues. With 5 bases clipped from V and 3 bases from J, the junction kept 2 bases outside the gene matches. The CDR3 sequence: CSVLAGGFYNEQFF. The DNA of the CDR3 is TGCAGCGTTCTAGCGGGGGGGTTCTACAATGAGCAGTTCTTC.

This clonotype was seen more than once but under ten times. V gene TRBV7-9 combines with J gene TRBJ2-2; 9 bases match TRBD1. The CDR3 is 16 amino acids. Trimming took 7 bases from V and 6 from J; bases not matched to a gene: 12. CDR1 and CDR2 (germline): SEHNR, FQNEAQ (reference sequence). The CDR3 DNA sequence: TGTGCCAGCACTTTCGCCGGGACAGGGCCCCCCGGGGAGCTGTTTTTT. Amino acids: CASTFAGTGPPGELFF.

This clonotype appeared a few times. The J gene is TRBJ2-7, the V gene TRBV15; 9 bases align to TRBD1. The CDR3 spans 13 residues. CDR1 and CDR2 (germline): LNHNV, YYDKDF (reference sequence). The trim removed 8 bases at V and 2 bases at J, leaving 4 bases unmatched. In nucleotides, the CDR3 is TGTGCCACCGGACAGGGGCTTCCCTACGAGCAGTACTTC. Its translation is CATGQGLPYEQYF.

This rearrangement joins TRBV4-1 to TRBJ1-5, with D hard to call. Germline CDR1 and CDR2: MGHRA and YSYEKL. Between the trimmed V and J ends, which lost 0 bases and 5 bases, there was a span of 5 bases. The CDR3 is 13 residues long. CDR3 coding DNA: TGCGCCAGCAGCCAAGATTGGGATCAGCCCCAGCATTTT. This codes for CASSQDWDQPQHF.

The chain links TRBV19 to TRBJ2-2, with 10 positions matching TRBD2. CDR1 and CDR2 (germline): LNHDA, SQIVND (reference sequence). V lost 7 bases, J lost 7 bases, and 9 bases stayed unmatched. CDR3 size: 15 residues. The CDR3 reads CASTHLAGEGGELFF. CDR3 nucleotides: TGTGCCAGTACCCACCTAGCGGGAGAAGGCGGGGAGCTGTTTTTT.